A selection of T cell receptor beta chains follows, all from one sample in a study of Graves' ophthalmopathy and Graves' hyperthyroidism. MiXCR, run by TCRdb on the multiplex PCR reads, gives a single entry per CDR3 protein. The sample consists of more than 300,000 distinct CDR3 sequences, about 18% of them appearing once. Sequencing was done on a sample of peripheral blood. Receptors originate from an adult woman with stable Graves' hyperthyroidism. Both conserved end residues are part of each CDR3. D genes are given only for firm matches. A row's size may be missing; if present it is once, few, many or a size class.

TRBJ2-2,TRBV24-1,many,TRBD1,CATSPGGYTGELFF,TGTGCCACCAGTCCAGGGGGCTACACCGGGGAGCTGTTTTTT
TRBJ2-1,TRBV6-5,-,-,CASIYSSTSGDEQFF,TGTGCCAGCATCTACTCTTCCACATCTGGGGATGAGCAGTTCTTC
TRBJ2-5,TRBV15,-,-,CAISRDLTPQETQYF,TGTGCCATCAGCAGAGATCTGACGCCGCAGGAGACCCAGTACTTC
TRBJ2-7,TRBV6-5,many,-,CASSSVSTGTYEQYF,TGTGCCAGCAGTTCTGTCTCGACAGGCACCTACGAGCAGTACTTC
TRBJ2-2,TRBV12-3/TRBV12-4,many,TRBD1,CASSRTGAGELFF,TGTGCCAGCAGCAGGACAGGGGCCGGGGAGCTGTTTTTT
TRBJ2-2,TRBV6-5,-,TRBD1,CASSYSGQGYTGELFF,TGTGCCAGCAGTTACTCGGGACAGGGGTACACCGGGGAGCTGTTTTTT
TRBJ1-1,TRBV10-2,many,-,CASSGRDPGPVNTEAFF,TGCGCCAGCAGTGGCAGGGACCCCGGACCCGTGAACACTGAAGCTTTCTTT
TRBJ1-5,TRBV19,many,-,CASNDANEPQHF,TGTGCCAGTAATGACGCTAATGAGCCCCAGCATTTT
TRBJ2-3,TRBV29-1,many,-,CSVEDRQITDTQYF,TGCAGCGTTGAAGATCGACAGATCACAGATACGCAGTATTTT
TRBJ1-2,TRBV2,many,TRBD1,CASSPRGTGNGYTF,TGTGCCAGCAGTCCACGCGGGACAGGAAATGGCTACACCTTC
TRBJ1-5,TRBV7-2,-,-,CASSPIQNQPQHF,TGTGCCAGCAGCCCAATTCAGAATCAGCCCCAGCATTTT
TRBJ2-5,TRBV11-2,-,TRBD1,CASSFGTGVLETQYF,TGTGCCAGCAGCTTCGGGACAGGGGTTCTAGAGACCCAGTACTTC
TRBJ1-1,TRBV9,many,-,CASSSGGRIGYLNTEAFF,TGTGCCAGCAGCTCCGGGGGCCGGATAGGGTACCTGAACACTGAAGCTTTCTTT
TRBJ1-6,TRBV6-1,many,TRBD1,CASSGTGRENSPLHF,TGTGCCAGCAGTGGGACAGGGAGGGAGAATTCACCCCTCCACTTT
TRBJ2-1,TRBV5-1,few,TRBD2,CASKTRTSGSVDEQFF,TGCGCCAGCAAAACTAGGACTAGCGGGAGTGTAGATGAGCAGTTCTTC
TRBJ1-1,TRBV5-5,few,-,CASSLSRTENTEAFF,TGTGCCAGCAGCCTTTCTAGGACAGAAAACACTGAAGCTTTCTTT